This TCR beta chain was identified in a study of control samples from healthy donors and cancer patients. This clone has only one observation. V lost 9 bases and J lost 3; bases outside the gene matches: 12. The CDR3 spans 16 residues. CDR1 LGHDT and CDR2 YNNKEL come from the germline V gene (reference sequence). The method was immunoSEQ multiplex PCR; TCRdb's version includes in-frame clones alone and lacks a portion of them. The data contain 60,000 to 75,000 clones, about 83% of them singletons. The chain combines TRBV3-1 (or the pseudogene TRBV3-2) with TRBJ2-2, with 8 bases that match TRBD1. This receptor was identified in a man aged 55-75 years in good health. Sequencing was done on a sample of blood. CDR3 bases: TGTGCCAGTCTAACAGGCACAGGGGGGTACACCGGGGAGCTGTTTTTT. Protein product: CASLTGTGGYTGELFF.